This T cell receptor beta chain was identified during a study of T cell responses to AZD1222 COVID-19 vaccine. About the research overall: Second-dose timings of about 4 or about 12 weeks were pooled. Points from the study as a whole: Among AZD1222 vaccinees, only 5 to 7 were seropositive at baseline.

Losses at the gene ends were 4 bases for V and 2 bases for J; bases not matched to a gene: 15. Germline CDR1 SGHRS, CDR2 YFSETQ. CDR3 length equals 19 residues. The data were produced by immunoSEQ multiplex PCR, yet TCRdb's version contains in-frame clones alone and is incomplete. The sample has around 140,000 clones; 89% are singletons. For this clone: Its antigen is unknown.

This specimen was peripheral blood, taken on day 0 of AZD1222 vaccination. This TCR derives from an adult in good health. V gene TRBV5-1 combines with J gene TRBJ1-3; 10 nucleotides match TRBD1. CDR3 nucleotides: TGCGCCAGCAGCGTGGTCGGACTGGTCGGGACAGGGGCTGGAAACACCATATATTTT. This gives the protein CASSVVGLVGTGAGNTIYF.